This T cell receptor beta chain appears in the sequencing data of a study of cytomegalovirus exposure and HLA in healthy donors. Study-level findings and limits: TCR beta chains numbering about 160 were designated cytomegalovirus-associated. Some public TCRs appeared in many individuals, while most sequences were rare. Testing in vitro showed a few CMV-associated chains specific for CMV antigens.

As concerns this clone: Its antigen remains unknown.

Some clones are missing from TCRdb's copy, which holds only in-frame ones; the method was immunoSEQ multiplex PCR. Altogether about 98,000 clones are present, roughly 87% being singletons, with the ten largest covering approximately 4%. Trimming stripped 3 bases from V and 7 bases from J, with 13 bases between. This CDR3 is built from 14 residues. Germline V gives CDR1 SGHAT, CDR2 FQNNGV. This sequence joins TRBV11-2 and TRBJ2-1, with D possibly matching TRBD2 (5 bases). Sequenced material: PBMCs. The TCR originated in a woman aged 25 to 45 in good health and CMV-seronegative. The chain's CDR3 is CASSLSGPINEQFF. The CDR3, as DNA: TGTGCCAGCAGCTTGAGCGGTCCTATAAATGAGCAGTTCTTC.